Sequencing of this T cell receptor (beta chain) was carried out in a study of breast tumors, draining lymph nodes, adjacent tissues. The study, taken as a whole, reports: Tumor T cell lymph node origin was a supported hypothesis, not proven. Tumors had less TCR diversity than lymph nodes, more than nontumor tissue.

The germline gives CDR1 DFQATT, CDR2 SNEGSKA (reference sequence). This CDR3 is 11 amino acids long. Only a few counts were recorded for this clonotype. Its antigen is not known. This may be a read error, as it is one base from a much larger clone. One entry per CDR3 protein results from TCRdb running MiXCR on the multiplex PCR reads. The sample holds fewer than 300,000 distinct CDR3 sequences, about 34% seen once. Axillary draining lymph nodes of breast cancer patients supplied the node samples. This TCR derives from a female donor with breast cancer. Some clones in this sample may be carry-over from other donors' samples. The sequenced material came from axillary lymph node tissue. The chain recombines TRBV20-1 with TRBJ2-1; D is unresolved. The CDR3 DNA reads TGCAGTGCTAGGGGTGATAATGAGCAGTCCTTC. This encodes CSARGDNEQSF.